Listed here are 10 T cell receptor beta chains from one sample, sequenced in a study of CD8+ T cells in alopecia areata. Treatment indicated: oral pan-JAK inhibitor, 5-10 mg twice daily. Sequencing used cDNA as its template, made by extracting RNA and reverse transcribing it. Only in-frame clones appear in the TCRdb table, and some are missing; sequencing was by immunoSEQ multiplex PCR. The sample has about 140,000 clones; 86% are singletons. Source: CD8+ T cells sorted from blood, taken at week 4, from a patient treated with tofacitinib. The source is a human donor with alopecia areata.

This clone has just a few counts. The CDR3 spells CASSQDQFRATEAFF. CDR3 DNA sequence: TGTGCCAGCAGCCAAGATCAGTTCAGGGCGACTGAAGCTTTCTTT. The V and J genes are TRBV14 and TRBJ1-1; tentative D call: TRBD1 (5 bases). Germline V CDR1 and CDR2: SGHDN, FVKESK. V was shortened by 0 bases and J by 5 bases, with 13 bases between the two germline ends. This CDR3 is 15 amino acids long.

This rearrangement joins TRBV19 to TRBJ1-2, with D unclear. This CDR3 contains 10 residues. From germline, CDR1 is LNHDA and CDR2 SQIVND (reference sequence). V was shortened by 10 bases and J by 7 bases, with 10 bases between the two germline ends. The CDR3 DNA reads TGTGCCATCTTCGGGGTTGGCTACACCTTC. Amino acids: CAIFGVGYTF.

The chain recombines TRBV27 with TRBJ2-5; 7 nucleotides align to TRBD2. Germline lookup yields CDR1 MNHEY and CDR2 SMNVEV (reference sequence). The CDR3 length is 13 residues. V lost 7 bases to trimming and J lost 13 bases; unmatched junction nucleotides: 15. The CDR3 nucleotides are TGTGCCAGCACCCAAGTCGGGGGGAACGAGTGGTACTTC. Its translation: CASTQVGGNEWYF.

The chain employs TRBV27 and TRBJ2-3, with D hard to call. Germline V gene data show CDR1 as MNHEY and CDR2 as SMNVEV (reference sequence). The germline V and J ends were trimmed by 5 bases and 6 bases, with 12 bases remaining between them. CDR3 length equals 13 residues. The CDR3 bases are TGTGCCAGCAGTCCACCTTCGGCGGATACGCAGTATTTT. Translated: CASSPPSADTQYF.

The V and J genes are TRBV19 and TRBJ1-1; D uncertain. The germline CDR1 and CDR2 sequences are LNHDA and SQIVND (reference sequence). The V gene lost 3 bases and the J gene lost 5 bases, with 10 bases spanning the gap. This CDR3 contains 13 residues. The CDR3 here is CASSIVEGTEAFF. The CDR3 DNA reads TGTGCCAGTAGTATTGTGGAAGGGACTGAAGCTTTCTTT.

The DNA of the CDR3 is TGCGCCAGCAGTCCGGGACCCTCAGACGAGCAGTACTTC. Translated: CASSPGPSDEQYF. The chain links TRBV5-1 to TRBJ2-7, with D perhaps matching TRBD1 or TRBD2 (5 bases each). Trimming took 5 bases from V and 5 from J, leaving 14 bases between them. Per the germline V gene, CDR1 is SGHRS and CDR2 is YFSETQ. The CDR3 length is 13 residues.

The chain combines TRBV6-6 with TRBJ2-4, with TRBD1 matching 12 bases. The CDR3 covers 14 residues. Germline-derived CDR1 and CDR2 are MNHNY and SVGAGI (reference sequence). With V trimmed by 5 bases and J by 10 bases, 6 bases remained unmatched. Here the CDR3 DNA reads TGTGCCAGCAGTCAGGGACAGGGGGCGAGAATTCAGTACTTC. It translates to CASSQGQGARIQYF.

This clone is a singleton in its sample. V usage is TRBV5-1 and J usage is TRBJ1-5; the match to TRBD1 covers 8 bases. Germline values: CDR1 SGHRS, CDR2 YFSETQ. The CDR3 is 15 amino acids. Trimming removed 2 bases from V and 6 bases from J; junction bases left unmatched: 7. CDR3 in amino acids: CASSLTGGVGQPQHF. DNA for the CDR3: TGCGCCAGCAGCTTAACAGGGGGAGTGGGTCAGCCCCAGCATTTT.

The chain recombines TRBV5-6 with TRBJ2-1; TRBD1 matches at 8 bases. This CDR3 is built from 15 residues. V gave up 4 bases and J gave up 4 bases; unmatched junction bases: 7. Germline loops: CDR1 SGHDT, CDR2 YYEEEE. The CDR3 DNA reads TGTGCCAGCAGCCCCGACAGGGGCTGGTACAATGAGCAGTTCTTC. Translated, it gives CASSPDRGWYNEQFF.

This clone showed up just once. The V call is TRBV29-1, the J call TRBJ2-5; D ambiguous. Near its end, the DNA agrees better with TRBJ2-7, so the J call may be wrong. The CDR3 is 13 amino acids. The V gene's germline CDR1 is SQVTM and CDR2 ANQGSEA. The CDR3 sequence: CSVVEALSYEQYF. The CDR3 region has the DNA TGCAGCGTTGTGGAAGCGCTCTCCTACGAGCAGTACTTC.